This TCR beta chain was profiled in a study of early T cells in non-severe SARS-CoV-2 infection. Looking at the study overall: Alpha and beta chains were unpaired, from unsorted whole-blood bulk RNA.

Individual cDNA molecules were tagged with unique molecular identifiers, the study reported. TCRdb recomputed calls from the 5' RACE reads with MiXCR, one row per CDR3 protein. This table has some 80,000 distinct CDR3 sequences, over 4% appearing once. The table lists this clonotype with many counts. Antigen: not known. General study points: Matching against VDJdb likely underestimated virus-specific expansions, favoring anti-spike CD8.

V shed 0 bases and J shed 5 bases, with 11 bases lying between them. The CDR3 length is 15 residues. CDR1 is SGHNT and CDR2 is YENEEA in the germline V gene. The chain carries TRBV11-3 and TRBJ2-1; D possibly corresponds to TRBD2 (5 bases). Sequenced here: whole blood, sampled at baseline. The TCR sequence derives from an adult who was a healthcare worker with PCR-confirmed SARS-CoV-2 infection or an uninfected control (not recorded which). This CDR3 is CASSLEGSANNEQFF. The DNA for the CDR3 is TGTGCCAGCAGCTTAGAGGGTAGCGCGAACAATGAGCAGTTCTTC. The whole variable domain, filled in from reference TRBV11-3 and TRBJ2-1, reads EAGVVQSPRYKIIEKKQPVAFWCNPISGHNTLYWYLQNLGQGPELLIRYENEEAVDDSQLPKDRFSAERLKGVDSTLKIQPAELGDSAVYLCASSLEGSANNEQFFGPGTRLTVL.